This entry lists 11 T cell receptor beta chains sequenced from one sample in a study of PD-L1 blockade in urothelial cancer. Profiled with immunoSEQ multiplex PCR; TCRdb holds only in-frame clones, not every one. The sample shows tens of thousands of clones, approximately 84% of them seen only once. This sample's time point: pretreatment peripheral blood. Sequencing used PBMCs, obtained around atezolizumab (anti-PD-L1) treatment. The origin of the receptors is a man aged 55 to 70 with urothelial cancer.

The chain uses TRBV5-1 and TRBJ2-7; possibly TRBD1 for D (6 bases). V shed 4 bases and J shed 2 bases, with 13 bases lying between them. Germline CDR1 reads SGHRS; CDR2 reads YFSETQ. This CDR3 comprises 14 residues. The chain's CDR3 is CASSPRTDPYEQYF. The DNA of the CDR3 is TGCGCCAGCAGCCCCCGGACAGATCCCTACGAGCAGTACTTC.

In this sample, this clone turned up a few times. The gene calls are TRBV6-1 and TRBJ1-6; the D is unclear. Germline CDR1 and CDR2: MNHNS and SASEGT. V lost 1 base and J lost 10, with 5 bases in between. This CDR3 comprises 12 residues. CDR3 sequence (DNA): TGTGCCAGCAGTGAAGGCGGCTCACCCCTCCACTTT. This sequence encodes CASSEGGSPLHF.

The rearrangement uses TRBV4-2 and TRBJ1-6; tentatively, D is TRBD1 (5 bases). The germline CDR1 and CDR2 sequences are LGHNA and YNFKEQ. The CDR3 consists of 17 residues. Trimming took 4 bases from V and 0 from J, leaving 13 bases between them. CDR3 in amino acids: CASSRGEASSYNSPLHF. As DNA, the CDR3 is TGTGCCAGCAGCCGAGGGGAGGCAAGCTCCTATAATTCACCCCTCCACTTT.

The chain uses TRBV5-1 and TRBJ2-2; the match to TRBD2 covers 10 bases. The CDR3 contains 19 residues. Germline CDR1 and CDR2: SGHRS and YFSETQ. With 1 base clipped from V and 3 bases from J, the junction kept 12 bases outside the gene matches. The CDR3: CASSLNRLAGLDDTGELFF. CDR3 coding DNA: TGCGCCAGCAGCTTGAACAGACTAGCGGGTTTGGATGACACCGGGGAGCTGTTTTTT.

The chain couples TRBV25-1 to TRBJ2-4; D is perhaps TRBD2 (7 bases). This CDR3 has 14 amino acids. Germline assignment: CDR1 MGHDK and CDR2 SYGVNS. V lost 4 bases and J lost 3, with 10 bases in between. The CDR3 protein is CASSAGGHKNIQYF. As DNA, the CDR3 is TGTGCCAGCAGTGCGGGGGGCCACAAAAACATTCAGTACTTC.

V and J are TRBV7-9 and TRBJ1-2; perhaps TRBD1 as D (5 bases). The V and J ends lost 5 bases and 4 bases respectively, with 14 bases between them. Germline loops: CDR1 SEHNR, CDR2 FQNEAQ (reference sequence). The CDR3 runs 14 residues. CDR3: CASSNPRDFYGYTF. The CDR3 DNA reads as TGTGCCAGCAGCAATCCACGGGACTTCTATGGCTACACCTTC. Combining the CDR3 with reference TRBV7-9 and TRBJ1-2 gives the whole variable domain DTGVSQNPRHKITKRGQNVTFRCDPISEHNRLYWYRQTLGQGPEFLTYFQNEAQLEKSRLLSDRFSAERPKGSFSTLEIQRTEQGDSAMYLCASSNPRDFYGYTFGSGTRLTVV.

The chain has TRBV13 and TRBJ1-1, with D possibly matching TRBD1 (6 bases). The CDR3 is made up of 14 amino acids. Germline CDR1 is PRHDT and CDR2 is FYEKMQ (reference sequence). The V end was cut by 2 bases, the J end by 5 bases, with 12 bases between. CDR3 nucleotides: TGTGCCAGCAGCTTACTCAGGGGTGAGACTGAAGCTTTCTTT. It translates to CASSLLRGETEAFF.

This clone has just one count. The chain joins TRBV14 to TRBJ2-1; D might be TRBD1 (5 bases). V was shortened by 1 base and J by 1 base, with 11 bases between the two germline ends. Germline V lookup: CDR1 SGHDN, CDR2 FVKESK. This CDR3 contains 16 residues. The CDR3 DNA sequence: TGTGCCAGCAGCCAAGGTGGACATCAATCCTACAATGAGCAGTTCTTC. It encodes CASSQGGHQSYNEQFF.

The chain uses TRBV12-5 and TRBJ1-1, with 8 bases aligning to TRBD1. J gave up 8 bases and V 6 bases, and 5 bases lay outside the gene matches. The V gene's germline CDR1 is LGHNT and CDR2 FRNRAP. The CDR3 runs 12 residues. The CDR3 loop reads CASGMGDREAFF. As DNA, the CDR3 is TGTGCTAGTGGGATGGGGGACAGGGAAGCTTTCTTT. The variable domain in full, with the rest retrieved from reference TRBV12-5 and TRBJ1-1, is DARVTQTPRHKVTEMGQEVTMRCQPILGHNTVFWYRQTMMQGLELLAYFRNRAPLDDSGMPKDRFSAEMPDATLATLKIQPSEPRDSAVYFCASGMGDREAFFGQGTRLTVV.

The sample holds one count of this clone. The gene calls are TRBV7-9 and TRBJ2-4; D unclear. This CDR3 is 16 amino acids long. V lost 2 bases to trimming and J lost 1 base, with 12 bases between them. The germline V gene encodes CDR1 SEHNR and CDR2 FQNEAQ (reference sequence). In DNA, the CDR3 is TGTGCCAGCAGCTTAAGCTATCCTACGGCCAAAAACATTCAGTACTTC. Encoded protein: CASSLSYPTAKNIQYF.

The chain is built from TRBV30 and TRBJ1-2; D is possibly TRBD1 (6 bases). V was clipped by 2 bases and J by 3 bases, with 10 bases between them. Germline CDR1 and CDR2: GTSNPN and SVGIG (reference sequence). CDR3 length equals 13 residues. The CDR3 coding sequence is TGTGCCTGGAGTCCCGGGGGGCACTATGGCTACACCTTC. Protein: CAWSPGGHYGYTF.